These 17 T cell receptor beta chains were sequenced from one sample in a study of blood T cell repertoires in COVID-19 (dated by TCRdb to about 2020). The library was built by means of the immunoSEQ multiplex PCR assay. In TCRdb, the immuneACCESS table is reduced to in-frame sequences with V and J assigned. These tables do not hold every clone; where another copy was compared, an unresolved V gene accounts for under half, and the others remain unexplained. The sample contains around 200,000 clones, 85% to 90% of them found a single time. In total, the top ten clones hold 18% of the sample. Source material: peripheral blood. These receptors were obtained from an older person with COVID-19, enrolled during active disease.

CDR3 in DNA: TGTGCCAGCAGCTCGCCAGGGGGCCCTGGAAACACCATATATTTT. This encodes CASSSPGGPGNTIYF. The chain joins TRBV11-2 to TRBJ1-3, with TRBD1 matching over 8 bases. Unmatched junction bases numbered 4, after V lost 4 bases and J lost 2 bases. The CDR3 runs 15 residues. Germline lookup yields CDR1 SGHAT and CDR2 FQNNGV.

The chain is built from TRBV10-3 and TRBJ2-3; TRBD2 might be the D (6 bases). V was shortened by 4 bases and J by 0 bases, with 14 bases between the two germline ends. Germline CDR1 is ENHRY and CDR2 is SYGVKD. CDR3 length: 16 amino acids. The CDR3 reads CAISGTIGQSTDTQYF. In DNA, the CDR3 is TGTGCCATCAGTGGGACTATCGGTCAAAGCACAGATACGCAGTATTTT.

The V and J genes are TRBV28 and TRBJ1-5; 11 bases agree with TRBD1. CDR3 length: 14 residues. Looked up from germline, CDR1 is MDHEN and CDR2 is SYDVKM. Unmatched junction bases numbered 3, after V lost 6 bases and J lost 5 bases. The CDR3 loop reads CASSWTGGYQPQHF. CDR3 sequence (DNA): TGTGCCAGCAGCTGGACAGGGGGCTATCAGCCCCAGCATTTT.

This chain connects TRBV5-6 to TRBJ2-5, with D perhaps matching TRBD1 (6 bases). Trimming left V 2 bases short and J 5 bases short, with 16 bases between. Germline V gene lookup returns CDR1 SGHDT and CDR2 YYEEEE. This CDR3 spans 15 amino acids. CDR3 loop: CASSLWTATSETQYF. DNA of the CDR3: TGTGCCAGCAGCTTATGGACAGCGACGTCGGAGACCCAGTACTTC.

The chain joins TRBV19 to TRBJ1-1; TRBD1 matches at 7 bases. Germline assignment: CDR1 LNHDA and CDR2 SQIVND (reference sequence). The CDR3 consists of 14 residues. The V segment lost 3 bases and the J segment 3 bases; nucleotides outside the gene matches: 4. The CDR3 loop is CASSINTGDTEAFF. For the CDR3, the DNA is TGTGCCAGTAGTATCAACACAGGGGACACTGAAGCTTTCTTT.

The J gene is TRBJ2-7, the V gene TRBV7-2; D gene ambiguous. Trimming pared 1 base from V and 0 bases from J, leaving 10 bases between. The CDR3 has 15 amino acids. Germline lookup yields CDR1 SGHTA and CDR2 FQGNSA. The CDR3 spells CASSLGLIPSYEQYF. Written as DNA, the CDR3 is TGTGCCAGCAGCTTAGGACTTATCCCCTCCTACGAGCAGTACTTC.

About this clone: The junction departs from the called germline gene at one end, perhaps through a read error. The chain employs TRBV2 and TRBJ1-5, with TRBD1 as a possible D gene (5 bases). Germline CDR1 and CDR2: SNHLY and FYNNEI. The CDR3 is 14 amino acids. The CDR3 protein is CASREGRVPQPQHF. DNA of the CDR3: TGTGCCAGCAGGGAAGGCAGGGTTCCTCAGCCCCAGCATTTT.

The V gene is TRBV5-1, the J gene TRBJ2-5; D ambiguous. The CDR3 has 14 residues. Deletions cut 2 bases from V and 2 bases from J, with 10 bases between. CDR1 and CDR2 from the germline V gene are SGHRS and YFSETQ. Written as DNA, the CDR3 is TGCGCCAGCAGCTTTTTCTCTCTACAAGAGACCCAGTACTTC. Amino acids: CASSFFSLQETQYF.

The CDR3 DNA reads TGTGCGATTGGGGGGAACCCCTATAGCAATCAGCCCCAGCATTTT. It encodes CAIGGNPYSNQPQHF. The rearrangement uses TRBV18 and TRBJ1-5; TRBD1 might be the D (5 bases). This CDR3 is built from 15 residues. The germline gives CDR1 KGHSH, CDR2 LQKENI. Together with reference TRBV18 and TRBJ1-5, the CDR3 gives the full variable domain: NAGVMQNPRHLVRRRGQEARLRCSPMKGHSHVYWYRQLPEEGLKFMVYLQKENIIDESGMPKERFSAEFPKEGPSILRIQQVVRGDSAAYFCAIGGNPYSNQPQHFGDGTRLSIL.

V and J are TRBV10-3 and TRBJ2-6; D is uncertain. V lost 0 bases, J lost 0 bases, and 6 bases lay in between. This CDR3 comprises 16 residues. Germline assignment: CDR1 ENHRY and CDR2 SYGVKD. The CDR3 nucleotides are TGTGCCATCAGTGAGTCTGGCACCTCTGGGGCCAACGTCCTGACTTTC. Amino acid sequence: CAISESGTSGANVLTF.

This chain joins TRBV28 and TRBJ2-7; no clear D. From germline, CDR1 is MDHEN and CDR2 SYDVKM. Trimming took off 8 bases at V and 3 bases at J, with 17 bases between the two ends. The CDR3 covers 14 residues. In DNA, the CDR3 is TGTGCCAGCCGCCCTGCAGGCCTCCTCTACGAGCAGTACTTC. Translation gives CASRPAGLLYEQYF.

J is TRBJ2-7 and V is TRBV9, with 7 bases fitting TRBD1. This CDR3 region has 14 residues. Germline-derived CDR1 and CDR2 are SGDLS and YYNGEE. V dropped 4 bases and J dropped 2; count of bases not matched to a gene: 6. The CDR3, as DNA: TGTGCCAGCAGCTTCCGGGACAGAGCCTACGAGCAGTACTTC. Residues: CASSFRDRAYEQYF.

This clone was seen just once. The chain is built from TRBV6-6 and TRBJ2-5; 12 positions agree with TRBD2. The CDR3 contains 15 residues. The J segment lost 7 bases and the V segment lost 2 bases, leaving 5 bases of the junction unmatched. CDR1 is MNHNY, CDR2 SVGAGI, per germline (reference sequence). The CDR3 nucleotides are TGTGCCAGCAGTTACCCTAGCGGGAGGGAGGTGACCCAGTACTTC. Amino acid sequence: CASSYPSGREVTQYF.

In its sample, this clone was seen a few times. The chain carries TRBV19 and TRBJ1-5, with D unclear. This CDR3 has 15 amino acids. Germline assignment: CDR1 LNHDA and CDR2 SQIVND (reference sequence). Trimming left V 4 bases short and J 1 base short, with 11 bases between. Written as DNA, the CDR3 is TGTGCCAGTAGTAGACCCCCCGGGAGCAATCAGCCCCAGCATTTT. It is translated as CASSRPPGSNQPQHF.

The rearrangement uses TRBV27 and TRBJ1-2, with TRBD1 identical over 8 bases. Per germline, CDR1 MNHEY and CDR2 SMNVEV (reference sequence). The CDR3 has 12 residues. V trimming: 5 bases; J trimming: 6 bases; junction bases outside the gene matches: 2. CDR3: CASSDRGDGYTF. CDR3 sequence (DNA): TGTGCCAGCAGTGACAGGGGAGATGGCTACACCTTC.

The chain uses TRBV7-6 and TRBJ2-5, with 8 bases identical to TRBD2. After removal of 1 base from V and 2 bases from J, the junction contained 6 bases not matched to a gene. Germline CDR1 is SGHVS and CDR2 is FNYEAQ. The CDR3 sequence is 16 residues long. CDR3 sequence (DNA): TGTGCCAGCAGCTTAGGGGTAGCGGGGAGACAAGAGACCCAGTACTTC. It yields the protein CASSLGVAGRQETQYF.

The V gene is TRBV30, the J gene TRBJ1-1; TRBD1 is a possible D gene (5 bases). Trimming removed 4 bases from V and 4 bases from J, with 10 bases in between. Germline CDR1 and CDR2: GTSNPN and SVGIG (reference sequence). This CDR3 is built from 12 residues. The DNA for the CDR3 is TGTGCCTGGACGGGGGGAGGCACTGAAGCTTTCTTT. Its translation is CAWTGGGTEAFF.